Shown below are 9 T cell receptor beta chains from a single sample sequenced in a study of cytomegalovirus exposure and HLA in healthy donors. The PCR had 60 Vbeta and 13 Jbeta primers. The protocol was immunoSEQ multiplex PCR, while the TCRdb copy is restricted to in-frame clones and leaves out a portion. The sample has around 110,000 clones, 70% to 75% seen once. What was sequenced was PBMCs. Source of these receptors: a female donor in good health and CMV-seronegative.

This clone was observed once. The chain carries TRBV19 and TRBJ2-5, with D maybe TRBD2 (7 bases). Germline loops: CDR1 LNHDA, CDR2 SQIVND (reference sequence). V was shortened by 3 bases and J by 4 bases, with 15 bases between the two germline ends. The CDR3 is made up of 15 amino acids. In DNA, the CDR3 is TGTGCCAGTAGTATCTCAAGGGGGGGGAGAGAGACCCAGTACTTC. Residues: CASSISRGGRETQYF.

A few counts support this clone. The chain joins TRBV19 to TRBJ2-3, with 7 bases that match TRBD2. The germline CDR1 and CDR2 sequences are LNHDA and SQIVND (reference sequence). V dropped 6 bases and J dropped 3; count of bases not matched to a gene: 6. This CDR3 has 14 amino acids. This chain's CDR3 is CASRMTGGTDTQYF. The CDR3, as DNA: TGTGCCAGTAGGATGACGGGGGGTACAGATACGCAGTATTTT.

The chain employs TRBV29-1 and TRBJ2-1, with 7 positions matching TRBD1. The CDR3 loop spans 13 amino acids. V dropped 3 bases and J dropped 5; count of bases not matched to a gene: 4. Per the germline V gene, CDR1 is SQVTM and CDR2 is ANQGSEA. CDR3 coding DNA: TGCAGCGTTGAGAGGACAGGCCACAATGAGCAGTTCTTC. Its protein product is CSVERTGHNEQFF.

The rearrangement links TRBV28 to TRBJ1-5, with 8 bases lining up with TRBD1. This CDR3 is 20 amino acids long. CDR1 MDHEN and CDR2 SYDVKM come from the germline V gene. V shed 1 base, J shed 0 bases, and the junction held 14 bases outside the gene matches. CDR3 bases: TGTGCCAGCAGTTTATTTGACGGCGGGACAGGAGCTAATAGCAATCAGCCCCAGCATTTT. It encodes CASSLFDGGTGANSNQPQHF.

Only a few counts were recorded for this clone. This chain connects TRBV6-6 to TRBJ2-3; 10 bases match TRBD2. Germline V CDR1 and CDR2: MNHNY, SVGAGI (reference sequence). The CDR3 covers 16 residues. V was pared by 5 bases and J by 5 bases, with 10 bases of the junction left unmatched. This CDR3 reads CASSNRPAGGGDTQYF. DNA for the CDR3: TGTGCCAGCAGTAACCGACCAGCGGGAGGGGGAGATACGCAGTATTTT.

Only a few counts were recorded for this clone. V usage is TRBV6-5 and J usage is TRBJ1-5, with D hard to call. The CDR3 length is 13 residues. With 5 bases removed from V and 7 bases from J, the gap between germline ends came to 12 bases. Looked up from germline, CDR1 is MNHEY and CDR2 is SVGAGI. As DNA, the CDR3 is TGTGCCAGCAGTCTAACCTTTAACCAGCCCCAGCATTTT. Translation gives CASSLTFNQPQHF.

This clone has only a few counts. The chain carries TRBV7-3 and TRBJ1-2, with D hard to call. CDR1 is SGHTA and CDR2 is FQGTGA in the germline V gene. Deletions cut 5 bases from V and 5 bases from J, with 15 bases between. The CDR3 runs 14 residues. In DNA form, the CDR3 reads TGTGCCAGCAGCCCCGGACTTGGACTGTATGGCTACACCTTC. Translating it yields CASSPGLGLYGYTF.

V gene TRBV5-1 combines with J gene TRBJ2-7; a possible D gene is TRBD1 (6 bases). Trimming left V 5 bases short and J 3 bases short, with 18 bases between. The CDR3 loop spans 15 amino acids. Per the germline V gene, CDR1 is SGHRS and CDR2 is YFSETQ. The CDR3 region has the DNA TGCGCCAGCAGTCATACCTCGGGACAAATCTACGAGCAGTACTTC. As protein: CASSHTSGQIYEQYF.

For the CDR3, the DNA is TGTGCCAGCAGCTTAGATGGGATTAGGGGACAGGGGGCGAGACAGCCCCAGCATTTT. Translated, it gives CASSLDGIRGQGARQPQHF. J is TRBJ1-5 and V is TRBV7-7; 12 bases line up with TRBD1. The germline CDR1 and CDR2 sequences are SSHAT and FNYEAQ (reference sequence). V gave up 1 base and J gave up 7 bases; unmatched junction bases: 14. The CDR3 covers 19 residues.